Shown below are 21 T cell receptor beta chains from a single sample sequenced in a study of T cell responses to AZD1222 COVID-19 vaccine. Libraries were prepared by immunoSEQ multiplex PCR; TCRdb keeps only in-frame clonotypes and omits some of them. The data contain approximately 180,000 clones, 90% of them seen just once; the ten biggest clones take up 3.5% to 5.5%. The material sequenced was peripheral blood, taken 28 days after the second dose of the MenACWY control vaccine. These receptors originate from an adult who received the MenACWY meningococcal vaccine as a control.

This rearrangement joins TRBV20-1 to TRBJ1-1; no clear D gene. The CDR3 extends over 11 amino acids. The germline CDR1 and CDR2 sequences are DFQATT and SNEGSKA (reference sequence). V lost 3 bases and J lost 7, with 9 bases in between. CDR3 coding DNA: TGCAGTGCTAGGAAGCTCGGTGAAGCTTTCTTT. Its translation: CSARKLGEAFF.

The chain carries TRBV11-3 and TRBJ2-3; no definite D call. There are 15 residues in the CDR3. Trimming took off 6 bases at V and 2 bases at J, with 15 bases between the two ends. Germline loops: CDR1 SGHNT, CDR2 YENEEA. CDR3 nucleotide sequence: TGTGCCAGCAGTTTTAAGGCACATTCCACAGATACGCAGTATTTT. It translates to CASSFKAHSTDTQYF. Using reference TRBV11-3 and TRBJ2-3 for the parts outside the CDR3, the full variable domain is EAGVVQSPRYKIIEKKQPVAFWCNPISGHNTLYWYLQNLGQGPELLIRYENEEAVDDSQLPKDRFSAERLKGVDSTLKIQPAELGDSAVYLCASSFKAHSTDTQYFGPGTRLTVL.

The CDR3, as DNA: TGCGCCAGCAGTGAACAGGGTGGAAACACCATATATTTT. It translates to CASSEQGGNTIYF. The V gene is TRBV10-1, the J gene TRBJ1-3; TRBD1 is a possible D gene (6 bases). CDR3 length: 13 residues. CDR1 and CDR2 from the germline V gene are WNHNN and SYGVQD (reference sequence). Trimming removed 3 bases at V and 3 bases at J, with 6 bases between.

The CDR3 DNA follows: TGTGCCAGCAGTCAGGGTTCCCAAGAGACCCAGTACTTC. Amino acid sequence: CASSQGSQETQYF. The chain carries TRBV7-3 and TRBJ2-5; D may be TRBD1 (5 bases). The CDR3 sequence is 13 residues long. V was cut by 6 bases and J by 1 base, with 9 bases left in between. Germline V gene lookup returns CDR1 SGHTA and CDR2 FQGTGA.

This clone occurred once. The chain recombines TRBV5-1 with TRBJ1-1; tentatively, D is TRBD1 (5 bases). Germline-derived CDR1 and CDR2 are SGHRS and YFSETQ. The length of the CDR3 is 14 residues. Trimming took off 4 bases at V and 1 base at J, with 11 bases between the two ends. In nucleotides, the CDR3 is TGCGCCAGCAGCCGTGGACAATCGAACACTGAAGCTTTCTTT. Translating gives CASSRGQSNTEAFF.

V and J are TRBV6-5 and TRBJ2-2, with 9 positions matching TRBD1. This CDR3 contains 15 residues. Germline V lookup: CDR1 MNHEY, CDR2 SVGAGI. With V trimmed by 6 bases and J by 3 bases, 5 bases remained unmatched. CDR3 sequence: CASRDRGVDTGELFF. CDR3 in DNA: TGTGCCAGCAGGGACAGGGGAGTCGACACCGGGGAGCTGTTTTTT.

The chain links TRBV7-2 to TRBJ1-5; D might be TRBD1 (6 bases). The CDR3 totals 15 residues. The V and J ends lost 5 bases and 5 bases respectively, with 16 bases between them. The germline CDR1 and CDR2 sequences are SGHTA and FQGNSA. The DNA of the CDR3 is TGTGCCAGCAGCCCCCACGGGGGGGCGGATCAGCCCCAGCATTTT. Protein sequence: CASSPHGGADQPQHF.

The chain uses TRBV3-1 (or the pseudogene TRBV3-2) and TRBJ1-2; 7 positions match TRBD1. The V gene's germline CDR1 is LGHDT and CDR2 YNNKEL (reference sequence). V dropped 4 bases and J dropped 6; count of bases not matched to a gene: 11. The CDR3 totals 15 residues. This chain's CDR3 is CASSPRDRFFDGYTF. In DNA form, the CDR3 reads TGTGCCAGCAGCCCCCGGGACAGATTTTTTGATGGCTACACCTTC.

V and J are TRBV24-1 and TRBJ2-2; D is ambiguous. The germline CDR1 and CDR2 sequences are KGHDR and SFDVKD. This CDR3 comprises 13 residues. V shed 8 bases and J shed 7 bases, with 13 bases lying between them. The chain's CDR3 is CATMPTPGGELFF. The CDR3 DNA is TGTGCCACCATGCCGACGCCGGGCGGGGAGCTGTTTTTT.

The genes are TRBV7-9 and TRBJ2-7, with 11 bases identical to TRBD1. Per the germline V gene, CDR1 is SEHNR and CDR2 is FQNEAQ (reference sequence). This CDR3 region has 16 residues. V was pared by 2 bases and J by 4 bases, with 7 bases of the junction left unmatched. The CDR3, as DNA: TGTGCCAGCAGCTTAACTCGGACAGGGGGCTGGTACGAGCAGTACTTC. Translation gives CASSLTRTGGWYEQYF.

The chain has TRBV6-5 and TRBJ1-4, with D maybe TRBD1 (5 bases). Germline CDR1 and CDR2: MNHEY and SVGAGI. This CDR3 spans 12 amino acids. V was trimmed by 6 bases and J by 10 bases, leaving 12 bases between them. DNA of the CDR3: TGTGCCAGCAGCCACGGGACGGGAAAACTGTTTTTT. Translated: CASSHGTGKLFF.

The genes are TRBV5-6 and TRBJ2-1; D gene unclear. Trimming cost V 6 bases and J 4 bases, with 11 bases left between them. Germline V gene data show CDR1 as SGHDT and CDR2 as YYEEEE. CDR3 length equals 13 residues. CDR3 in amino acids: CASTVTGYNEQFF. CDR3 coding DNA: TGTGCCAGCACCGTGACCGGTTACAATGAGCAGTTCTTC. The whole variable domain, remainder taken from reference TRBV5-6 and TRBJ2-1, is DAGVTQSPTHLIKTRGQQVTLRCSPKSGHDTVSWYQQALGQGPQFIFQYYEEEERQRGNFPDRFSGHQFPNYSSELNVNALLLGDSALYLCASTVTGYNEQFFGPGTRLTVL.

The chain combines TRBV6-1 with TRBJ2-2, with TRBD1 as a possible D gene (5 bases). Germline V CDR1 and CDR2: MNHNS, SASEGT. CDR3 size: 14 residues. Trimming took off 1 base at V and 7 bases at J, with 10 bases between the two ends. The CDR3 DNA reads TGTGCCAGCAGTGAAGAGGGGTGGGGCGGGGAGCTGTTTTTT. Protein: CASSEEGWGGELFF.

This chain links TRBV10-3 with TRBJ2-7; tentative D call: TRBD2 (6 bases). The V gene lost 4 bases and the J gene lost 1 base, with 8 bases spanning the gap. The CDR3 sequence is 13 residues long. Germline CDR1 ENHRY, CDR2 SYGVKD. CDR3 bases: TGTGCCATCAGTGGGGGGGAGTCCTACGAGCAGTACTTC. Residues: CAISGGESYEQYF.

The rearrangement uses TRBV4-1 and TRBJ1-2; TRBD1 is a possible D gene (6 bases). The CDR3 has 15 residues. The V end was cut by 4 bases, the J end by 1 base, with 13 bases between. Germline assignment: CDR1 MGHRA and CDR2 YSYEKL. The CDR3 bases are TGCGCCAGCAGCCCGTCACCACAGGGTAACTATGGCTACACCTTC. Protein: CASSPSPQGNYGYTF.

The CDR3 DNA reads TGTGCCAGCAGTTTTGGGACACGGAACACTGAAGCTTTCTTT. Its protein product is CASSFGTRNTEAFF. The genes are TRBV28 and TRBJ1-1, with D possibly TRBD1 on 6 matching bases. Trimming took 3 bases from V and 1 from J, leaving 9 bases between them. Looked up from germline, CDR1 is MDHEN and CDR2 is SYDVKM. This CDR3 is built from 14 residues.

V and J are TRBV19 and TRBJ2-7; D gene uncertain. The CDR3 spans 16 residues. V lost 6 bases and J 0 bases, leaving 18 bases between the germline ends. CDR1 LNHDA and CDR2 SQIVND come from the germline V gene (reference sequence). CDR3 in amino acids: CASSPRWATSSYEQYF. The DNA of the CDR3 is TGTGCCAGTAGCCCTAGGTGGGCAACGAGCTCCTACGAGCAGTACTTC.

This clone was recorded once. The genes are TRBV7-9 and TRBJ1-3, with D unresolved. Trimming removed 2 bases from V and 4 bases from J, with 9 bases in between. The germline V gene has CDR1 SEHNR and CDR2 FQNEAQ (reference sequence). The CDR3 is 14 amino acids. CDR3 bases: TGTGCCAGCAGCTTAAGCGTGGCAGGAAACACCATATATTTT. It specifies CASSLSVAGNTIYF.

V usage is TRBV28 and J usage is TRBJ1-5; D is perhaps TRBD1 (5 bases). V lost 4 bases and J lost 6, with 16 bases in between. The CDR3 has 15 amino acids. Per germline, CDR1 MDHEN and CDR2 SYDVKM. The CDR3 protein is CASSWTPGVGQPQHF. The CDR3 bases are TGTGCCAGCAGTTGGACTCCGGGGGTGGGTCAGCCCCAGCATTTT.

The gene calls are TRBV19 and TRBJ1-1; tentatively, D is TRBD1 (5 bases). Germline CDR1 and CDR2: LNHDA and SQIVND (reference sequence). V was cut by 2 bases and J by 1 base, with 11 bases left in between. The CDR3 loop spans 15 amino acids. The CDR3 sequence is CASSIWGRSNTEAFF. The CDR3 bases are TGTGCCAGTAGTATATGGGGCAGATCGAACACTGAAGCTTTCTTT.

This chain joins TRBV19 and TRBJ1-2; possible D gene TRBD1, 5 bases. The V end lost 6 bases, the J end lost 8 bases, and 10 bases lay between the germline ends. CDR1 is LNHDA, CDR2 SQIVND, per germline (reference sequence). The CDR3 runs 11 residues. CDR3 loop: CASSREGGYTF. In DNA, the CDR3 is TGTGCCAGTAGCCGTGAGGGGGGCTACACCTTC.